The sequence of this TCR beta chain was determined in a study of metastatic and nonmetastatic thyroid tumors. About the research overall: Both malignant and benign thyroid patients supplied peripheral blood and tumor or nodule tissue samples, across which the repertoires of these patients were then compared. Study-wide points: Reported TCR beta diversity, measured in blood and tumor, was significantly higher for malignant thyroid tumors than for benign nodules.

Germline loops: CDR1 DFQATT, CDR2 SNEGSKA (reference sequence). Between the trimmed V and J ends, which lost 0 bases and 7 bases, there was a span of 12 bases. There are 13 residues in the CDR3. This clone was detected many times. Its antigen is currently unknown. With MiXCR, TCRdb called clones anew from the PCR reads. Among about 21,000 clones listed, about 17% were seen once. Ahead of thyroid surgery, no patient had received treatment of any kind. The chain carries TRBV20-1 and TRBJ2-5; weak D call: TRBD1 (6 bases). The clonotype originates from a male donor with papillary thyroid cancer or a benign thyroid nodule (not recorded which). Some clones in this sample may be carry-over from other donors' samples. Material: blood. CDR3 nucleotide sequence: TGCAGTGCTAGAGATCAGGGGTTAGGGACCCAGTACTTC. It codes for CSARDQGLGTQYF.